Included here is one T cell receptor (beta chain) sequence, with context. Its specificity is not known. Measured with immunoSEQ multiplex PCR; TCRdb has only the in-frame clones, and not every one. Of some 300,000 clones listed, 73% were seen once; the top ten hold 8% to 13%. This sample stems from a study of shared clonotypes between healthy human individuals. Study-level information: Three plates were used per donor for CD4 naive, three for CD4 memory, two for CD8 naive and one for CD8 memory. Study-level results: Around 5% of naive CD4 clonotypes were common to a few donors. For sorted subsets, rarefaction showed incomplete sequencing despite large depth.

In germline, CDR1 is SGHRS, CDR2 YFSETQ. J was trimmed by 5 bases and V by 1 base; bases with no gene match: 5. This CDR3 has 15 residues. The receptor was isolated from a man in his thirties or forties in good health. The sequenced material came from memory CD4+ T cells sorted from blood. Subset noted: CD45RA-negative fraction. The chain has TRBV5-1 and TRBJ1-1, with 10 bases lining up with TRBD1. The CDR3 is CASSLPGQGLTEAFF. For the CDR3, the DNA is TGCGCCAGCAGCTTGCCGGGACAGGGGTTGACTGAAGCTTTCTTT.